This T cell receptor beta chain was sequenced in a study of blood T cell repertoires in COVID-19. Overall study: Italy, Spain and the United States were the sources of the convalescent and acute COVID-19 samples.

The study drew participants aged about 18 to 95 years from 24 US areas. Source study methods: Estimation of nucleated cell counts was performed using reference gene primer amplification. Here immunoSEQ multiplex PCR was the method, and the copy in TCRdb shows in-frame clones only, minus some. V, J and clone size reflect that table, while D and trimming were determined from the DNA. The data contain 200,000 to 250,000 clones, about 87% of them singletons. V lost 3 bases and J 3 bases, leaving 10 bases between the germline ends. Germline loops: CDR1 KGHDR, CDR2 SFDVKD. The CDR3 length is 15 residues. J is TRBJ2-2 and V is TRBV24-1; D is perhaps TRBD1 (6 bases). The TCR was taken from a woman in her twenties or thirties with acute COVID-19. The sequenced sample consisted of PBMCs or T cells enriched from blood (not recorded which). The CDR3, as DNA: TGTGCCACCAGTGATGCGACAGGAGACACCGGGGAGCTGTTTTTT. Its translation is CATSDATGDTGELFF.